Ten or more counts support the clone carrying this TCR beta chain. Indicated time point: patch test 3, about 24 weeks after DPC sensitization. Treatment denoted: therapeutic diphenylcyclopropenone sensitization with weekly scalp DPC. One entry per CDR3 protein, called by TCRdb with MiXCR from the RACE reads. Among tens of thousands of distinct CDR3 sequences, around 12% were seen once, and the ten largest hold around 2.4%. This record comes from a study of human T cells and chemical hapten exposure. Study background: The patients were mostly female; they had alopecia areata, totalis or universalis.

The sequence was collected from a young man with alopecia areata. Some clones in this sample may be carry-over from other donors' samples. The specimen comprised whole blood, sampled in connection with sensitization to the hapten diphenylcyclopropenone (DPC).

The CDR3 bases are TGCGCCAGCAGCCAAGTCCACGGGACAGTTCGAAACACCATATATTTT. The encoded protein is CASSQVHGTVRNTIYF. The V call is TRBV4-3, the J call TRBJ1-3; TRBD1 aligns across 7 bases. Per the germline V gene, CDR1 is LGHNA and CDR2 is YSLEER. Unmatched junction bases numbered 8, after V lost 1 base and J lost 5 bases. The CDR3 sequence is 16 residues long.